This entry lists 19 T cell receptor beta chains sequenced from one sample in a study of T cell responses to AZD1222 COVID-19 vaccine. Assay used: immunoSEQ multiplex PCR; TCRdb lists only in-frame clones, some missing. Of approximately 130,000 clones in the sample, roughly 89% were seen once. Sequencing used peripheral blood, obtained on day 0 of AZD1222 vaccination. These receptors were obtained from an adult in good health.

The rearrangement uses TRBV5-1 and TRBJ2-5; 8 nucleotides line up with TRBD1. J was trimmed by 5 bases and V by 3 bases; bases with no gene match: 3. The germline V gene has CDR1 SGHRS and CDR2 YFSETQ. The CDR3 is 13 residues long. The CDR3 region is CASSWTGLETQYF. The DNA of the CDR3 is TGCGCCAGCAGCTGGACAGGGTTGGAGACCCAGTACTTC.

This chain connects TRBV3-1 (or the pseudogene TRBV3-2) to TRBJ1-2; D uncertain. With 1 base removed from V and 8 bases from J, the gap between germline ends came to 14 bases. CDR1 and CDR2 from the germline V gene are LGHDT and YNNKEL (reference sequence). The CDR3 totals 14 residues. CDR3 DNA: TGTGCCAGCAGCCAAGTGTTAGCCGGGCAAGGCTACACCTTC. Amino acids: CASSQVLAGQGYTF.

The count of this clone is one. The gene calls are TRBV28 and TRBJ1-2; no firm D call. Trimming pared 6 bases from V and 8 bases from J, leaving 16 bases between. Germline assignment: CDR1 MDHEN and CDR2 SYDVKM. The CDR3 sequence is 13 residues long. The CDR3 protein is CASSLGPRQGYTF. CDR3 sequence (DNA): TGTGCCAGCAGCCTAGGGCCCCGGCAAGGCTACACCTTC.

V gene TRBV12-5 combines with J gene TRBJ1-3; 8 nucleotides match TRBD1. This CDR3 region has 16 residues. Germline V gene data show CDR1 as LGHNT and CDR2 as FRNRAP. Trimming cost V 1 base and J 3 bases; bases outside gene matches: 5. The CDR3: CASGLETGADGNTIYF. As DNA, the CDR3 is TGTGCTAGTGGTTTGGAGACAGGGGCTGATGGAAACACCATATATTTT. Variable domain in full (rest from reference TRBV12-5 and TRBJ1-3): DARVTQTPRHKVTEMGQEVTMRCQPILGHNTVFWYRQTMMQGLELLAYFRNRAPLDDSGMPKDRFSAEMPDATLATLKIQPSEPRDSAVYFCASGLETGADGNTIYFGEGSWLTVV.

The CDR3 protein is CASSLAVQGIGGYTF. In DNA, the CDR3 is TGCGCCAGCAGCTTGGCCGTGCAGGGAATAGGTGGCTACACCTTC. The chain carries TRBV5-1 and TRBJ1-2; perhaps TRBD1 as D (5 bases). The CDR3 loop spans 15 amino acids. Trimming left V 0 bases short and J 7 bases short, with 16 bases between. CDR1 is SGHRS and CDR2 is YFSETQ in the germline V gene. Full variable domain (outside the CDR3, taken from reference TRBV5-1 and TRBJ1-2): KAGVTQTPRYLIKTRGQQVTLSCSPISGHRSVSWYQQTPGQGLQFLFEYFSETQRNKGNFPGRFSGRQFSNSRSEMNVSTLELGDSALYLCASSLAVQGIGGYTFGSGTRLTVV.

This chain joins TRBV2 and TRBJ2-7; maybe TRBD2 (6 bases). V dropped 8 bases and J dropped 12 bases, with 23 bases sitting between them. CDR3 length: 13 residues. Germline V gene sequence: CDR1 SNHLY, CDR2 FYNNEI. The CDR3 DNA reads TGTGCCAGCTCCCGGGACTCTGCTATGGGGGTGTACTTC. It translates to CASSRDSAMGVYF.

The rearrangement joins TRBV3-1 (or the pseudogene TRBV3-2) to TRBJ2-2; tentatively, D is TRBD1 or TRBD2 (5 bases each). CDR3 length: 13 residues. Germline loops: CDR1 LGHDT, CDR2 YNNKEL (reference sequence). The V gene lost 4 bases and the J gene lost 6 bases, with 9 bases spanning the gap. The CDR3 DNA sequence: TGTGCCAGCAGCCTTCGGGGCCCCGGGGAGCTGTTTTTT. Translated: CASSLRGPGELFF.

CDR3 region: CASRGLAGKNEQFF. CDR3 nucleotide sequence: TGTGCCAGCAGGGGACTAGCGGGAAAGAATGAGCAGTTCTTC. This chain links TRBV2 with TRBJ2-1, with TRBD2 matching over 13 bases. Germline lookup yields CDR1 SNHLY and CDR2 FYNNEI. The CDR3 sequence is 14 residues long. Trimming removed 6 bases from V and 7 bases from J; junction bases left unmatched: 3.

The CDR3 region is CASRKRLASTGELFF. The CDR3, as DNA: TGTGCCAGCAGGAAGCGTCTAGCGTCGACCGGGGAGCTGTTTTTT. This sequence joins TRBV6-5 and TRBJ2-2, with D possibly being TRBD2 (6 bases). V lost 6 bases to trimming and J lost 5 bases, with 16 bases between them. The CDR3 length is 15 residues. The germline V gene has CDR1 MNHEY and CDR2 SVGAGI.

The chain has TRBV5-1 and TRBJ1-5, with 7 nucleotides matching TRBD1. Trimming at V came to 4 bases and at J to 4 bases, leaving 5 bases not matched to a gene. This CDR3 spans 14 amino acids. The germline gives CDR1 SGHRS, CDR2 YFSETQ. The CDR3 is CASSQGQLNQPQHF. In DNA, the CDR3 is TGCGCCAGCAGCCAGGGACAGCTAAATCAGCCCCAGCATTTT.

The chain links TRBV4-1 to TRBJ2-3, with 7 bases that match TRBD2. Per germline, CDR1 MGHRA and CDR2 YSYEKL. Unmatched junction bases numbered 10, after V lost 4 bases and J lost 0 bases. The CDR3 is 17 residues long. The CDR3 reads CASSPSGLGISTDTQYF. CDR3 coding DNA: TGCGCCAGCAGCCCCTCAGGACTAGGGATTAGCACAGATACGCAGTATTTT.

The chain has TRBV19 and TRBJ1-1, with 7 bases fitting TRBD1. The J segment lost 12 bases and the V segment lost 9 bases, leaving 10 bases of the junction unmatched. The CDR3 has 11 residues. CDR1 is LNHDA, CDR2 SQIVND, per germline (reference sequence). In DNA, the CDR3 is TGTGCCAGCACAGGGGACCTTGTTACTTTCTTT. Translated: CASTGDLVTFF.

The rearrangement uses TRBV7-2 and TRBJ2-1; D possibly uses TRBD1 or TRBD2 (5 bases each). The CDR3 runs to 18 residues. Trimming stripped 2 bases from V and 6 bases from J, with 23 bases between. Germline values: CDR1 SGHTA, CDR2 FQGNSA. CDR3 region: CASSLRGRGLAGLNEQFF. CDR3 coding DNA: TGTGCCAGCAGCTTAAGGGGACGCGGACTCGCCGGCCTCAATGAGCAGTTCTTC. Looking up the rest from reference TRBV7-2 and TRBJ2-1 gives the full variable domain: GAGVSQSPSNKVTEKGKDVELRCDPISGHTALYWYRQSLGQGLEFLIYFQGNSAPDKSGLPSDRFSAERTGGSVSTLTIQRTQQEDSAVYLCASSLRGRGLAGLNEQFFGPGTRLTVL.

This chain joins TRBV27 and TRBJ1-2; D remains ambiguous. Trimming left V 6 bases short and J 2 bases short, with 4 bases between. The CDR3 runs 11 residues. CDR1 is MNHEY, CDR2 SMNVEV, per germline (reference sequence). The CDR3: CASRSNYGYTF. The CDR3 coding sequence is TGTGCCAGCAGGAGCAACTATGGCTACACCTTC.

The chain has TRBV5-8 and TRBJ1-1; TRBD1 might be the D (5 bases). The V and J ends lost 2 bases and 5 bases respectively, with 22 bases between them. Germline CDR1 reads SGHTS; CDR2 reads YDEGEE. The CDR3 length is 17 residues. Here the CDR3 reads CASSFSRRVGGWTEAFF. The CDR3 region has the DNA TGTGCCAGCAGCTTTAGCCGACGAGTGGGGGGGTGGACTGAAGCTTTCTTT.

This clone appeared a single time. J is TRBJ2-1 and V is TRBV7-2; 8 nucleotides align to TRBD2. The CDR3 loop spans 16 amino acids. V shed 5 bases and J 1 base; nucleotides not matched to a gene: 7. CDR1 SGHTA and CDR2 FQGNSA come from the germline V gene. CDR3 bases: TGTGCCAGCAGCCTCCTCTCGGGAGGGTCCTACAATGAGCAGTTCTTC. Translated: CASSLLSGGSYNEQFF.

This sequence joins TRBV3-1 (or the pseudogene TRBV3-2) and TRBJ1-2; D is unclear. The germline CDR1 and CDR2 sequences are LGHDT and YNNKEL (reference sequence). V dropped 4 bases and J dropped 4 bases, with 10 bases sitting between them. This CDR3 region has 13 residues. CDR3 region: CASSPYGIYGYTF. CDR3 coding DNA: TGTGCCAGCAGCCCCTACGGGATCTATGGCTACACCTTC.

The chain has TRBV5-4 and TRBJ1-2; tentatively, D is TRBD1 (6 bases). This CDR3 has 17 amino acids. The germline CDR1 and CDR2 sequences are SGHNT and YYREEE (reference sequence). The V end was cut by 4 bases, the J end by 7 bases, with 26 bases between. CDR3 amino acids: CASSPGSSGGMASGYTF. For the CDR3, the DNA is TGTGCCAGCAGCCCTGGCTCGTCTGGGGGCATGGCTTCTGGCTACACCTTC. The full variable domain, rest sourced from reference TRBV5-4 and TRBJ1-2, is ETGVTQSPTHLIKTRGQQVTLRCSSQSGHNTVSWYQQALGQGPQFIFQYYREEENGRGNFPPRFSGLQFPNYSSELNVNALELDDSALYLCASSPGSSGGMASGYTFGSGTRLTVV.

V usage is TRBV7-2 and J usage is TRBJ1-5, with 7 bases aligning to TRBD1. CDR1 and CDR2 from the germline V gene are SGHTA and FQGNSA. J lost 7 bases, V lost 7 bases, and 13 bases had no gene match. This CDR3 is built from 15 residues. Here the CDR3 reads CASTSRSGGRQPQHF. CDR3 DNA: TGTGCCAGCACCTCAAGGTCAGGGGGGCGGCAGCCCCAGCATTTT.